This TCR beta chain emerged from a study of cytomegalovirus exposure and HLA in healthy donors. This CDR3 spans 16 amino acids. Trimming cost V 4 bases and J 1 base; bases outside gene matches: 9. Germline V lookup: CDR1 SGHRS, CDR2 YFSETQ. Overall study results and limits: The study flagged fewer than 200 TCR beta chains as cytomegalovirus-associated. According to a subsequent analysis, TCR clusters identified in the first cohort showed a tendency to co-occur across the 100 to 150 validation repertoires. Under in vitro conditions, a few CMV-associated chains were confirmed as specific for CMV antigens.

It was the approximately 120-subject validation cohort, separate from the 666-subject first cohort, to which the donors belonged. Data came from immunoSEQ multiplex PCR; TCRdb stores just in-frame clones and leaves some out. The sample consists of around 170,000 clones, 85% of them appearing once. Turning to this clone: The target antigen is unknown.

The chain employs TRBV5-1 and TRBJ2-7, with 9 positions matching TRBD2. Sequencing was carried out using PBMCs. The sequence was obtained from a man between 18 and 35 years old in good health and CMV-seropositive. The CDR3 reads CASSIASTSGSYEQYF. The DNA of the CDR3 is TGCGCCAGCAGCATAGCCTCGACTAGCGGTTCCTACGAGCAGTACTTC.